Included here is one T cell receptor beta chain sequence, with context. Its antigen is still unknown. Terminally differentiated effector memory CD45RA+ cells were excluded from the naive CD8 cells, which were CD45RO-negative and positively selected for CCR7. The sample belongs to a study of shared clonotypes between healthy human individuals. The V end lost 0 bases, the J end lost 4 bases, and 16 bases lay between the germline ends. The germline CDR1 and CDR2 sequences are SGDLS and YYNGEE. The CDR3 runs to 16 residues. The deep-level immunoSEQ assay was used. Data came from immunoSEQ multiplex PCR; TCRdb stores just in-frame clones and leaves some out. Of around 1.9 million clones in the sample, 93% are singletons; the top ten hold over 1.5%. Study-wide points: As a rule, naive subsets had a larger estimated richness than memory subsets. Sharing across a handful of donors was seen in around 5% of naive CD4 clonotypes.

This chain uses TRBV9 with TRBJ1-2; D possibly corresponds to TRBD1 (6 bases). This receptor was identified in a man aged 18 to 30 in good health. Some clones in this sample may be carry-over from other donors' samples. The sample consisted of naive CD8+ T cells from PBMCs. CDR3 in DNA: TGTGCCAGCAGCGTAGGATGGGAGGGGGGTAGCTATGGCTACACCTTC. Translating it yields CASSVGWEGGSYGYTF. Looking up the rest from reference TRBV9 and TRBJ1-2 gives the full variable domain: DSGVTQTPKHLITATGQRVTLRCSPRSGDLSVYWYQQSLDQGLQFLIQYYNGEERAKGNILERFSAQQFPDLHSELNLSSLELGDSALYFCASSVGWEGGSYGYTFGSGTRLTVV.